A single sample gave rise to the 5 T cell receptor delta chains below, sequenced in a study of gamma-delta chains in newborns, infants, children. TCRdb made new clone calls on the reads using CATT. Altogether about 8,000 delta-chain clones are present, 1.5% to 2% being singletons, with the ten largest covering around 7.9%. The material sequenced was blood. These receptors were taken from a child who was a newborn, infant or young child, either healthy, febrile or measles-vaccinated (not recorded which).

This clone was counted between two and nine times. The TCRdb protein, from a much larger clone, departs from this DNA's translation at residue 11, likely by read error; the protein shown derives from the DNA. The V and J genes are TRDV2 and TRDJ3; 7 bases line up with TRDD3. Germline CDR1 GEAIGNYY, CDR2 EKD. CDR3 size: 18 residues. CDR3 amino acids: CACDRLGTGSRDTRQMFF. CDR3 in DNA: TGTGCCTGTGACAGACTGGGGACCGGCTCCCGGGACACCCGACAGATGTTTTTC.

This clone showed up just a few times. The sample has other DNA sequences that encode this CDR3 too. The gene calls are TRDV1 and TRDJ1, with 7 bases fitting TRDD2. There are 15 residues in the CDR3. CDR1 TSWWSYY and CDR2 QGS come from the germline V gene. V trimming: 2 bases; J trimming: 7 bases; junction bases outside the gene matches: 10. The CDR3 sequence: CALGENPFLPGKLIF. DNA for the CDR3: TGTGCTCTTGGGGAAAACCCCTTCCTTCCTGGTAAACTCATCTTT.

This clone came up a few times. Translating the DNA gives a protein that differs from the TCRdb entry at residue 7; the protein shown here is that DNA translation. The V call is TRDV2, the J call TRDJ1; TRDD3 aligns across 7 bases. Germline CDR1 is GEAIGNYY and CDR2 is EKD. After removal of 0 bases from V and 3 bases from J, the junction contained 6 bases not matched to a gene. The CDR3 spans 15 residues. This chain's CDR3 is CACDTGSGDADKLIF. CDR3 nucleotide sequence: TGTGCCTGTGACACCGGGTCGGGGGATGCCGATAAACTCATCTTT.

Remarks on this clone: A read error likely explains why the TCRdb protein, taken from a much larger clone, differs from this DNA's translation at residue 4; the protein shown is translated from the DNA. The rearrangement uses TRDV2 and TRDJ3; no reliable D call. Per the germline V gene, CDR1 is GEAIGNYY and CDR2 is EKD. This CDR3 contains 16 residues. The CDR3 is CACGTVGSWDTRQMFF. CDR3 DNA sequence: TGTGCCTGTGGCACCGTAGGCTCCTGGGACACCCGACAGATGTTTTTC.

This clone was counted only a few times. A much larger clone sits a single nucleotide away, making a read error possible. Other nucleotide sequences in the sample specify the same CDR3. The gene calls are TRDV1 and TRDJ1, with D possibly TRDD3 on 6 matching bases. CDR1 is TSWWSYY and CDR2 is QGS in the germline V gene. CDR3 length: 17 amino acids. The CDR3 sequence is CALGDFPVLRMVDKLIF. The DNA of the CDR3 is TGCGCTCTTGGGGATTTTCCGGTTCTCCGGATGGTGGATAAACTCATCTTT.